The 11 T cell receptor beta chains reported below all come from one sample, sequenced in a study of OX40 agonist ivuxolimab in advanced cancers. Generated by immunoSEQ multiplex PCR, the TCRdb table keeps only in-frame clones and is missing some. The sample includes tens of thousands of clones, about 88% of them seen just once. The sequencing here drew on CD4+ or CD8+ T cells sorted from blood, taken in a trial of the OX40 agonist ivuxolimab. These receptors originate from an adult with an advanced solid tumor such as melanoma, head and neck, liver or kidney cancer.

V is TRBV10-3 and J is TRBJ1-6, with D possibly matching TRBD1 (5 bases). Germline V gene sequence: CDR1 ENHRY, CDR2 SYGVKD. The CDR3 is 15 amino acids. V was pared by 0 bases and J by 8 bases, with 11 bases between. The CDR3 spells CAISESGGADSPLHF. The CDR3 DNA reads TGTGCCATCAGTGAGTCGGGCGGGGCGGATTCACCCCTCCACTTT.

The genes are TRBV28 and TRBJ2-7, with D possibly being TRBD1 (6 bases). The CDR3 length is 14 residues. Germline lookup yields CDR1 MDHEN and CDR2 SYDVKM. V was trimmed by 6 bases and J by 4 bases, leaving 16 bases between them. The DNA of the CDR3 is TGTGCCAGCAGGAGTTCGGGACAAGGTTACGAGCAGTACTTC. Residues: CASRSSGQGYEQYF.

The V and J genes are TRBV6-1 and TRBJ2-3; 13 nucleotides agree with TRBD2. After removal of 1 base from V and 5 bases from J, the junction contained 12 bases not matched to a gene. Germline V gives CDR1 MNHNS, CDR2 SASEGT. This CDR3 region has 19 residues. The CDR3 DNA reads as TGTGCCAGCAGTGAAGACGGGGGACTAGCGGGGATCGGGGGAGATACGCAGTATTTT. This translates into CASSEDGGLAGIGGDTQYF.

V is TRBV7-8 and J is TRBJ2-1; 8 bases line up with TRBD1. The CDR3 loop spans 15 amino acids. Losses at the gene ends were 5 bases for V and 0 bases for J; bases not matched to a gene: 3. Per the germline V gene, CDR1 is SGHVS and CDR2 is FQNEAQ. CDR3: CASSHGQGSYNEQFF. In DNA form, the CDR3 reads TGTGCCAGCAGCCACGGACAGGGCTCCTACAATGAGCAGTTCTTC.

This clone appeared a few times. The CDR3 sequence is CASRRWGGELFF. The CDR3 coding sequence is TGTGCCAGTAGACGATGGGGCGGGGAGCTGTTTTTT. This sequence joins TRBV19 and TRBJ2-2; D gene unclear. Per germline, CDR1 LNHDA and CDR2 SQIVND (reference sequence). V was cut by 6 bases and J by 7 bases, with 9 bases left in between. This CDR3 region has 12 residues.

The rearrangement uses TRBV5-4 and TRBJ1-1, with D hard to call. The length of the CDR3 is 16 residues. CDR1 SGHNT and CDR2 YYREEE come from the germline V gene (reference sequence). V was clipped by 6 bases and J by 4 bases, with 22 bases between them. The CDR3 DNA sequence: TGTGCCAGCACCATGGGCAGCGGCCTCGGTATCACTGAAGCTTTCTTT. Its translation: CASTMGSGLGITEAFF.

V gene TRBV5-1 combines with J gene TRBJ1-1; D is perhaps TRBD1 (5 bases). With 4 bases removed from V and 4 bases from J, the gap between germline ends came to 17 bases. CDR1 is SGHRS and CDR2 is YFSETQ in the germline V gene. CDR3 length: 15 amino acids. The CDR3 protein is CASSPREGASTEAFF. DNA of the CDR3: TGCGCCAGCAGCCCCCGGGAAGGGGCGAGCACTGAAGCTTTCTTT.

The chain uses TRBV14 and TRBJ1-3; D not resolved. Germline V gene sequence: CDR1 SGHDN, CDR2 FVKESK. CDR3 length: 14 amino acids. Trimming left V 1 base short and J 5 bases short, with 9 bases between. CDR3 protein: CASSQAGPRNTIYF. As DNA, the CDR3 is TGTGCCAGCAGCCAAGCCGGGCCTCGAAACACCATATATTTT.

The V gene is TRBV6-1, the J gene TRBJ1-4; D gene ambiguous. Germline V gives CDR1 MNHNS, CDR2 SASEGT. The ends were cut back, 4 bases at V and 0 bases at J, with 12 bases in the middle. The CDR3 totals 16 residues. This chain's CDR3 is CASSAWRAATNEKLFF. CDR3 nucleotides: TGTGCCAGCAGTGCCTGGCGGGCCGCAACTAATGAAAAACTGTTTTTT.

V gene TRBV4-1 combines with J gene TRBJ2-5; D ambiguous. Germline CDR1 and CDR2: MGHRA and YSYEKL. The CDR3 is made up of 12 amino acids. V was clipped by 1 base and J by 5 bases, with 5 bases between them. CDR3 sequence (DNA): TGCGCCAGCAGCCAAGCGTTGGAGACCCAGTACTTC. It specifies CASSQALETQYF.

V usage is TRBV20-1 and J usage is TRBJ2-3; D unclear. The V end was cut by 4 bases, the J end by 2 bases, with 4 bases between. The CDR3 has 11 residues. Germline CDR1 is DFQATT and CDR2 is SNEGSKA (reference sequence). CDR3 sequence reads: CSATYTDTQYF. The CDR3 DNA reads as TGCAGTGCTACTTACACAGATACGCAGTATTTT.